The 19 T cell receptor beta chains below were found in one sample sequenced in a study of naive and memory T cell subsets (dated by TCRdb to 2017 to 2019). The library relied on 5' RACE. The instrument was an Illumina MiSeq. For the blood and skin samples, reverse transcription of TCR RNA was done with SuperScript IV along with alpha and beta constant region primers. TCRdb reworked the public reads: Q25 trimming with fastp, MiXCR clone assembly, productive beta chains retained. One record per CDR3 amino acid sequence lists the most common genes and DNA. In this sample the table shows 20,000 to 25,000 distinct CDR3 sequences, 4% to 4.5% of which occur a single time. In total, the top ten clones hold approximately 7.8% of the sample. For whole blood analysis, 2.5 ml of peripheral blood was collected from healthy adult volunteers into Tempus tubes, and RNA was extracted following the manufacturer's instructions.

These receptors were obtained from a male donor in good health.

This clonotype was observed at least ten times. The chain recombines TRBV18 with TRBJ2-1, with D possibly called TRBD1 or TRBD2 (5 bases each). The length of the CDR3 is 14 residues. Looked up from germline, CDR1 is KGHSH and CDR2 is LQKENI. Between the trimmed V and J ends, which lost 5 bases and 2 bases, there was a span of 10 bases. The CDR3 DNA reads TGTGCCAGCTCATCTCGGGACGCCTACAATGAGCAGTTCTTC. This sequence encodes CASSSRDAYNEQFF.

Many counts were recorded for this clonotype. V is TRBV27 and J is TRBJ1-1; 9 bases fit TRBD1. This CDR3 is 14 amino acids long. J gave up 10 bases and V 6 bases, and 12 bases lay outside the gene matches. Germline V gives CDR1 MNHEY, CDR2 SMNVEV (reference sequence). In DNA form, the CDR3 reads TGTGCCAGCAGAATGATACAGGGGGCGGGTGTAGCTTTCTTT. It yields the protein CASRMIQGAGVAFF.

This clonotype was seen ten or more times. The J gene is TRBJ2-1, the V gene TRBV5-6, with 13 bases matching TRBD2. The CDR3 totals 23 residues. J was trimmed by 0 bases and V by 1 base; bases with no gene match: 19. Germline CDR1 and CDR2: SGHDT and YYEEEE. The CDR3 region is CASSLLGLAGRVGRFSSYNEQFF. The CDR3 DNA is TGTGCCAGCAGCTTGTTGGGACTAGCGGGACGCGTAGGGCGTTTTAGCTCCTACAATGAGCAGTTCTTC.

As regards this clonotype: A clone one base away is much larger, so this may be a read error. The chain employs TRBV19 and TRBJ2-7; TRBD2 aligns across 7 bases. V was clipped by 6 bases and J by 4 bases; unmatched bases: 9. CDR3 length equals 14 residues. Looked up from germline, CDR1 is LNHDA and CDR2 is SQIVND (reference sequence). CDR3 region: CASRMASGGYEQYF. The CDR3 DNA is TGTGCCAGTAGAATGGCTAGCGGTGGTTACGAGCAGTACTTC.

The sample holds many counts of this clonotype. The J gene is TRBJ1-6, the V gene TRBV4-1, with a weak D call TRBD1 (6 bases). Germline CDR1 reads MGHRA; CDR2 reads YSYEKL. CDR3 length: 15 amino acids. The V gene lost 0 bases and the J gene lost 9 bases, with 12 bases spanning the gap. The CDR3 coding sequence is TGCGCCAGCAGCCAAGATCTAGGGGGGATTTCACCCCTCCACTTT. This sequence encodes CASSQDLGGISPLHF.

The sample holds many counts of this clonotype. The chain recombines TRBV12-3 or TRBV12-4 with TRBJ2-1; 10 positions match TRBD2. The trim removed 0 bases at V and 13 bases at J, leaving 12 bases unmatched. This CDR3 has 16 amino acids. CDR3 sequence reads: CASSLAPLGERGGQFF. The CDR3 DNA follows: TGTGCCAGCAGTTTAGCGCCACTTGGGGAGCGGGGGGGCCAGTTCTTC.

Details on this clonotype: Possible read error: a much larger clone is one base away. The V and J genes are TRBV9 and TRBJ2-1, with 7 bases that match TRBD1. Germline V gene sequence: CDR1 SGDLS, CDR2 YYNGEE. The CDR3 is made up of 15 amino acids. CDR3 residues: CASSAATGTYNERFF. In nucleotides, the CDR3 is TGTGCCAGCAGCGCTGCGACAGGGACCTACAATGAGCGGTTCTTC.

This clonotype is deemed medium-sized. CDR3 in amino acids: CASSSPVTGGNSPLHF. CDR3 DNA sequence: TGTGCCAGCAGTTCGCCCGTAACAGGGGGTAATTCACCCCTCCACTTT. The V gene is TRBV28, the J gene TRBJ1-6; TRBD1 matches 8 bases. Unmatched junction bases numbered 8, after V lost 4 bases and J lost 6 bases. The CDR3 covers 16 residues. The germline CDR1 and CDR2 sequences are MDHEN and SYDVKM.

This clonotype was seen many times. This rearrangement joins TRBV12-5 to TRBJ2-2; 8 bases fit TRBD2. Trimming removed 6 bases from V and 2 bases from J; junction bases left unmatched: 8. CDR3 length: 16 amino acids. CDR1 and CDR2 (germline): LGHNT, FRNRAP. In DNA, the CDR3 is TGTGCTAGTGGCGGGAAACTAGCGGCTAACACCGGGGAGCTGTTTTTT. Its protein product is CASGGKLAANTGELFF.

The CDR3 sequence: CASSFTGSTEAFF. The CDR3 bases are TGTGCCAGCAGCTTTACGGGGAGCACTGAAGCTTTCTTT. The V call is TRBV7-3, the J call TRBJ1-1; D not resolved. The germline V gene encodes CDR1 SGHTA and CDR2 FQGTGA. The CDR3 sequence is 13 residues long. Trimming cost V 3 bases and J 4 bases, with 9 bases left between them.

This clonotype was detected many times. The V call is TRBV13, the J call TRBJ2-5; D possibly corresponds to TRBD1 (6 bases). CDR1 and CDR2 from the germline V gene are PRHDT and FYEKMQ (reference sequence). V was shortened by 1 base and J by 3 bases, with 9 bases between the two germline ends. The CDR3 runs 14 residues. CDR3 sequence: CASSLAGAEETQYF. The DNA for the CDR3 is TGTGCCAGCAGCTTAGCAGGGGCCGAAGAGACCCAGTACTTC.

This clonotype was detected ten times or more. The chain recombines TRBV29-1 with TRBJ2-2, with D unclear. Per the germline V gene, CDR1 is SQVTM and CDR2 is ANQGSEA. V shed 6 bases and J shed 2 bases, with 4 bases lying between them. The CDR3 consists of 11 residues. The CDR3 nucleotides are TGCAGCGTCTTAAACACCGGGGAGCTGTTTTTT. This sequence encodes CSVLNTGELFF.

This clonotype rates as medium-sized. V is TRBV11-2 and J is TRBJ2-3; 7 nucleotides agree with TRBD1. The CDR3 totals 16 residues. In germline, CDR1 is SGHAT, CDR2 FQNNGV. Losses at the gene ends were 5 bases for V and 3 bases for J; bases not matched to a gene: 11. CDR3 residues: CASSPGRTGFTDTQYF. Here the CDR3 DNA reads TGTGCCAGCAGCCCCGGAAGGACAGGATTTACAGATACGCAGTATTTT.

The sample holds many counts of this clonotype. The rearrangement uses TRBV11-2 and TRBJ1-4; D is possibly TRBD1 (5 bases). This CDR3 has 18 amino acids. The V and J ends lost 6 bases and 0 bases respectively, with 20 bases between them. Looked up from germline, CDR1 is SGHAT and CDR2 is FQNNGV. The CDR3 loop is CASRKGFPGPATNEKLFF. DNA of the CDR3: TGTGCCAGCAGGAAAGGGTTTCCGGGACCTGCAACTAATGAAAAACTGTTTTTT. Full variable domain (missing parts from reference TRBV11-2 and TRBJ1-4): EAGVAQSPRYKIIEKRQSVAFWCNPISGHATLYWYQQILGQGPKLLIQFQNNGVVDDSQLPKDRFSAERLKGVDSTLKIQPAKLEDSAVYLCASRKGFPGPATNEKLFFGSGTQLSVL.

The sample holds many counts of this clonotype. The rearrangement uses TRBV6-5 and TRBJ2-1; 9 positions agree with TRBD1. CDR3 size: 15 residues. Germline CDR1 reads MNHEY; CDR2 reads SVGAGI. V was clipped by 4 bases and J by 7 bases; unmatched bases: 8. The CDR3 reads CASSSRRQGGNEQFF. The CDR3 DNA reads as TGTGCCAGCAGTTCACGCCGACAGGGGGGGAATGAGCAGTTCTTC.

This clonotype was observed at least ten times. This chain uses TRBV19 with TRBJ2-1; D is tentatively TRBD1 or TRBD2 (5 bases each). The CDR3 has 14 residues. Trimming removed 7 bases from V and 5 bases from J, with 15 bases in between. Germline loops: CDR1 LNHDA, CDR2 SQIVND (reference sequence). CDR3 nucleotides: TGTGCCAGTAATCACGGGACGGTTAACAATGAGCAGTTCTTC. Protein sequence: CASNHGTVNNEQFF.

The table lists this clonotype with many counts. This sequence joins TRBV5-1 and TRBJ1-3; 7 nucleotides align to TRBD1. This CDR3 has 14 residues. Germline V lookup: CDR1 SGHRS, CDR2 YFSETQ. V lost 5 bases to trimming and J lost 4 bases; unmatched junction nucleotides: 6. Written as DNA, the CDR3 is TGCGCCAGCAGTGGAGGGGGCCAGGGAAACACCATATATTTT. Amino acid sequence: CASSGGGQGNTIYF.

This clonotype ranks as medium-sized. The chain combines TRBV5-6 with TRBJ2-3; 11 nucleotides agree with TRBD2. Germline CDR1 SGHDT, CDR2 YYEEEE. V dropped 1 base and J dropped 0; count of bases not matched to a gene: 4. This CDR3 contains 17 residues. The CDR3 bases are TGTGCCAGCAGCTTGTCGGCTAGCGGGGGGAGCACAGATACGCAGTATTTT. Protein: CASSLSASGGSTDTQYF.

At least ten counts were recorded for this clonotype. The CDR3 DNA follows: TGTGCCAGCAGTTCCTCACCGGGAGTCACCTACAATGAGCAGTTCTTC. This translates into CASSSSPGVTYNEQFF. V usage is TRBV28 and J usage is TRBJ2-1; D might be TRBD2 (6 bases). This CDR3 has 16 amino acids. Germline loops: CDR1 MDHEN, CDR2 SYDVKM. The V end lost 4 bases, the J end lost 2 bases, and 15 bases lay between the germline ends.